Shown below are 14 T cell receptor beta chains from a single sample sequenced in a study of long-term antiretroviral therapy in people with HIV. Survey-level immunoSEQ v3.0 assays were run. TCRdb's table, derived via immunoSEQ multiplex PCR, lists solely in-frame clones and lacks some. Found here are 34,000 or so clones, approximately 85% of them singletons; the top ten hold about 4.8%. Sequences were derived from unsorted PBMCs, sampled just over 2.7 years before starting antiretroviral therapy. These receptors were collected from a young woman with HIV.

This clone came up once. This chain joins TRBV29-1 and TRBJ1-1; the match to TRBD1 covers 10 bases. Germline loops: CDR1 SQVTM, CDR2 ANQGSEA. V was pared by 6 bases and J by 4 bases, with 11 bases of the junction left unmatched. The CDR3 has 15 residues. CDR3 bases: TGCAGCGTCGCCCAAGGGACAGGGGTGCGCACTGAAGCTTTCTTT. This encodes CSVAQGTGVRTEAFF. Combining the CDR3 with reference TRBV29-1 and TRBJ1-1 gives the whole variable domain SAVISQKPSRDICQRGTSLTIQCQVDSQVTMMFWYRQQPGQSLTLIATANQGSEATYESGFVIDKFPISRPNLTFSTLTVSNMSPEDSSIYLCSVAQGTGVRTEAFFGQGTRLTVV.

The sample holds a few counts of this clone. The gene calls are TRBV2 and TRBJ1-6; D unresolved. This CDR3 has 14 residues. V dropped 1 base and J dropped 11 bases, with 12 bases sitting between them. Germline V gene lookup returns CDR1 SNHLY and CDR2 FYNNEI. The CDR3 loop is CASSEERDLTPLHF. Here the CDR3 DNA reads TGTGCCAGCAGTGAAGAGCGGGATCTGACACCCCTCCACTTT.

The rearrangement uses TRBV11-1 and TRBJ1-1; unclear D gene. The CDR3 is 14 amino acids. V was cut by 5 bases and J by 0 bases, with 10 bases left in between. CDR1 and CDR2 (germline): SGHAT, FQDESV (reference sequence). CDR3 amino acids: CASSRPGMNTEAFF. The CDR3 nucleotides read TGTGCCAGCAGCCGCCCGGGGATGAACACTGAAGCTTTCTTT.

The chain is built from TRBV27 and TRBJ2-7, with D perhaps matching TRBD1 (5 bases). Germline V gene lookup returns CDR1 MNHEY and CDR2 SMNVEV (reference sequence). The CDR3 has 14 residues. Trimming removed 6 bases at V and 4 bases at J, with 16 bases between. CDR3 sequence (DNA): TGTGCCAGCAGCGTAAGTGTACAGGCATACGAGCAGTACGTC. It yields the protein CASSVSVQAYEQYV.

Turning to this clone: The sample has other DNA sequences that encode this CDR3 too. The chain is built from TRBV5-1 and TRBJ1-4, with a possible D match to TRBD1 (6 bases). Per the germline V gene, CDR1 is SGHRS and CDR2 is YFSETQ. CDR3 length: 16 residues. Deletions cut 2 bases from V and 0 bases from J, with 11 bases between. The CDR3 DNA is TGCGCCAGCAGCTTAATGGGGGCGGCAACTAATGAAAAACTGTTTTTT. It codes for CASSLMGAATNEKLFF. Full variable domain (missing parts from reference TRBV5-1 and TRBJ1-4): KAGVTQTPRYLIKTRGQQVTLSCSPISGHRSVSWYQQTPGQGLQFLFEYFSETQRNKGNFPGRFSGRQFSNSRSEMNVSTLELGDSALYLCASSLMGAATNEKLFFGSGTQLSVL.

This sequence joins TRBV6-1 and TRBJ1-2, with a weak D call TRBD1 (5 bases). Deletions cut 1 base from V and 6 bases from J, with 6 bases between. CDR1 is MNHNS, CDR2 SASEGT, per germline. The CDR3 has 12 residues. Here the CDR3 reads CASSEGGDGYTF. CDR3 bases: TGTGCCAGCAGTGAAGGGGGGGATGGCTACACCTTC.

The rearrangement joins TRBV5-5 to TRBJ2-7; D is unclear. The CDR3 runs to 13 residues. Germline-derived CDR1 and CDR2 are SGHKS and YYEKEE (reference sequence). Trimming cost V 4 bases and J 4 bases, with 12 bases left between them. In DNA form, the CDR3 reads TGTGCCAGCAGCCCTACCCCCCAGTACGAGCAGTACGTC. Residues: CASSPTPQYEQYV.

The rearrangement uses TRBV6-4 and TRBJ2-2; 8 bases match TRBD1. J lost 3 bases, V lost 4 bases, and 1 base had no gene match. The CDR3 totals 14 residues. Germline V gene sequence: CDR1 MRHNA, CDR2 SNTAGT. DNA of the CDR3: TGTGCCAGCAGTGCGACAGGGGACACCGGGGAGCTGTTTTTT. Translating gives CASSATGDTGELFF.

V usage is TRBV28 and J usage is TRBJ1-3; D unresolved. Germline CDR1 is MDHEN and CDR2 is SYDVKM. The V gene lost 7 bases and the J gene lost 2 bases, with 9 bases spanning the gap. The CDR3 has 13 amino acids. The CDR3 sequence: CASTRTAGNTIYF. CDR3 sequence (DNA): TGTGCCAGCACCCGGACCGCTGGAAACACCATATATTTT.

The chain has TRBV19 and TRBJ2-7; 11 nucleotides agree with TRBD2. With 3 bases clipped from V and 2 bases from J, the junction kept 9 bases outside the gene matches. The CDR3 runs 17 residues. Looked up from germline, CDR1 is LNHDA and CDR2 is SQIVND (reference sequence). The CDR3 DNA follows: TGTGCCAGTAGTATCAGACTAGCGGGGCCCCAACCCTACGAGCAGTACGTC. Translating gives CASSIRLAGPQPYEQYV.

V usage is TRBV19 and J usage is TRBJ1-1; possible D gene TRBD1, 5 bases. The germline CDR1 and CDR2 sequences are LNHDA and SQIVND (reference sequence). CDR3 length equals 18 residues. V gave up 7 bases and J gave up 0 bases, with 24 bases separating them. The CDR3 region is CASTLRDARSGMNTEAFF. CDR3 nucleotides: TGTGCCAGTACCCTAAGGGACGCCAGGTCGGGGATGAACACTGAAGCTTTCTTT.

The chain recombines TRBV4-1 with TRBJ1-1, with 7 positions matching TRBD1. Per the germline V gene, CDR1 is MGHRA and CDR2 is YSYEKL. Germline trimming cut 4 bases from V and 6 bases from J; bases unmatched to any gene: 2. The CDR3 covers 12 residues. CDR3 bases: TGCGCCAGCAGCCTAACAGGGGCTGAAGCTTTCTTT. Translation gives CASSLTGAEAFF.

CDR3 in DNA: TGTGCCAGTAGTATATACGACAGGGGTGGGGAGCTGTTTTTT. Its translation: CASSIYDRGGELFF. The chain is built from TRBV19 and TRBJ2-2; 8 bases fit TRBD1. The CDR3 is 14 amino acids. J lost 8 bases, V lost 2 bases, and 4 bases had no gene match. Per germline, CDR1 LNHDA and CDR2 SQIVND (reference sequence).

This chain connects TRBV6-5 to TRBJ2-2; TRBD1 might be the D (6 bases). Germline CDR1 is MNHEY and CDR2 is SVGAGI. The CDR3 runs 14 residues. The V and J ends lost 5 bases and 7 bases respectively, with 14 bases between them. The CDR3 DNA reads as TGTGCCAGCAGTCTTAGGACAGTAGGCGGGGAGCTGTTTTTT. Its translation is CASSLRTVGGELFF.